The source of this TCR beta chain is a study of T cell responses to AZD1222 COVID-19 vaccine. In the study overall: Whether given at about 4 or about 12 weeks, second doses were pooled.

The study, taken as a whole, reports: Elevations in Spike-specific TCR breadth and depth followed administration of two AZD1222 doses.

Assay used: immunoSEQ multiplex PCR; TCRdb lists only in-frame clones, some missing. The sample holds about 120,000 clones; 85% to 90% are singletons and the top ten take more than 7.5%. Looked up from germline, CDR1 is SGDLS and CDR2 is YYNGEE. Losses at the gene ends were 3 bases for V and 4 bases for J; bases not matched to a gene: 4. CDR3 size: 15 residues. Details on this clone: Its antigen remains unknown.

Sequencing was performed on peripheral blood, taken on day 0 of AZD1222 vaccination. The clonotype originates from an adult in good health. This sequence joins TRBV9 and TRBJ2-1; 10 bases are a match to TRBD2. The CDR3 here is CASSATSGFYNEQFF. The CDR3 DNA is TGTGCCAGCAGCGCGACTAGCGGGTTTTACAATGAGCAGTTCTTC. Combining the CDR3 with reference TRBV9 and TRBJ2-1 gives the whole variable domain DSGVTQTPKHLITATGQRVTLRCSPRSGDLSVYWYQQSLDQGLQFLIQYYNGEERAKGNILERFSAQQFPDLHSELNLSSLELGDSALYFCASSATSGFYNEQFFGPGTRLTVL.